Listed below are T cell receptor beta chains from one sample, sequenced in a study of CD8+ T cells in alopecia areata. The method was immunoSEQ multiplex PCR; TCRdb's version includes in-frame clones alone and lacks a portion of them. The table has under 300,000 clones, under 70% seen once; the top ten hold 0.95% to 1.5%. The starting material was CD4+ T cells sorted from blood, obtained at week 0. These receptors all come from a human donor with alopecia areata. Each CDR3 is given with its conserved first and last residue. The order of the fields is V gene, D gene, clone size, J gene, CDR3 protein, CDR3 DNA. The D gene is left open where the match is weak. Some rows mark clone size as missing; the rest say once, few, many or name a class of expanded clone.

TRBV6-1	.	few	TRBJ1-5	CASRVDGNQPQHF	TGTGCCAGCAGGGTCGACGGCAATCAGCCCCAGCATTTT
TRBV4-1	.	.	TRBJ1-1	CASSDIQKTGLAFF	TGCGCCAGCAGCGACATCCAAAAGACAGGTTTGGCTTTCTTT
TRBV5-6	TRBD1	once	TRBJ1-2	CASSSRGAPNYGYTF	TGTGCCAGCAGCTCCAGGGGGGCACCAAACTATGGCTACACCTTC
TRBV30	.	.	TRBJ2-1	CAWTRRGNYNEQFF	TGTGCCTGGACCCGGAGGGGGAACTACAATGAGCAGTTCTTC
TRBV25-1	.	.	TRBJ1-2	CASSESTAGYGYTF	TGTGCCAGCAGTGAATCTACAGCCGGCTATGGCTACACCTTC
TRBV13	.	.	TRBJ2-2	CASSRPTGLSTGELFF	TGTGCCAGCAGCAGGCCCACAGGGTTAAGCACCGGGGAGCTGTTTTTT
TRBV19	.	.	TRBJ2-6	CASRFDSGANVLTF	TGTGCCAGTAGATTTGACTCTGGGGCCAACGTCCTGACTTTC
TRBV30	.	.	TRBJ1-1	CAWSPVWPPTEAFF	TGTGCCTGGAGCCCAGTATGGCCCCCGACTGAAGCTTTCTTT
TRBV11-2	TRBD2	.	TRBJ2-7	CASTLGGMSSYEQYF	TGTGCCAGCACCCTGGGGGGGATGAGCTCCTACGAGCAGTACTTC
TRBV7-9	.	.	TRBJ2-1	CASGYNEQFF	TGTGCCAGCGGTTACAATGAGCAGTTCTTC
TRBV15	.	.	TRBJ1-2	CATSSGGGSDRRGGYTF	TGTGCCACCAGCAGTGGTGGAGGTAGCGACAGAAGGGGTGGCTACACCTTC
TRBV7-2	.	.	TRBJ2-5	CASSVGVEKTQYF	TGTGCCAGCAGCGTGGGAGTCGAGAAGACCCAGTACTTC
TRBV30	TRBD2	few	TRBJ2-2	CAWSQGTSGELFF	TGTGCCTGGAGTCAAGGGACTAGCGGGGAGCTGTTTTTT
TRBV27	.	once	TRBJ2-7	CASRRYSGSSYEQYF	TGTGCCAGCAGGCGATACTCAGGGTCCTCCTACGAGCAGTACTTC
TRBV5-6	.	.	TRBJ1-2	CASSFQGGDGYTF	TGTGCCAGCAGCTTCCAGGGAGGGGACGGCTACACCTTC
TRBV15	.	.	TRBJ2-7	CATSRDLGVLGQYF	TGTGCCACCAGCAGAGATTTAGGAGTACTCGGGCAGTACTTC
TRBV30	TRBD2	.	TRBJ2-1	CAWSIRGGIEQFF	TGTGCCTGGAGTATACGGGGGGGCATTGAGCAGTTCTTC
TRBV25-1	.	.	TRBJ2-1	CASSENVDEQFF	TGTGCCAGCAGTGAGAATGTCGATGAGCAGTTCTTC
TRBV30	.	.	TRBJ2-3	CAWSSFLDTQYF	TGTGCCTGGAGTTCGTTCCTAGATACGCAGTATTTT
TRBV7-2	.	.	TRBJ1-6	CASSLYPGQGSPLHF	TGTGCCAGCAGCTTGTACCCGGGACAAGGTTCACCCCTCCACTTT
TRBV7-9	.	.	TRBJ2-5	CASSRVPGAQETQYF	TGTGCCAGCAGCCGCGTACCCGGAGCACAAGAGACCCAGTACTTC
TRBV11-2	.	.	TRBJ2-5	CASSPGQPQETQYF	TGTGCCAGCAGCCCTGGACAGCCACAAGAGACCCAGTACTTC
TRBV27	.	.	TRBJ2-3	CASSLYARTDTQYF	TGTGCCAGCAGTCTCTACGCTCGCACAGATACGCAGTATTTT
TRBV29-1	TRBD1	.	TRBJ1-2	CSVGIDRDGYTF	TGCAGCGTTGGGATCGACAGGGATGGCTACACCTTC
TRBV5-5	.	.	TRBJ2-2	CASSFAGTGELFF	TGTGCCAGCAGTTTTGCGGGCACCGGGGAGCTGTTTTTT
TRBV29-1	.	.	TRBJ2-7	CSVVFGYEQYF	TGCAGCGTTGTATTCGGATACGAGCAGTACTTC
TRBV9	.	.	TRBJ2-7	CASSVDPGGSGEQYF	TGTGCCAGCAGCGTAGACCCAGGGGGGTCGGGAGAGCAGTACTTC
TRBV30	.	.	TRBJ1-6	CAWSVGSSLHF	TGTGCCTGGAGTGTGGGGTCTTCCCTCCACTTT
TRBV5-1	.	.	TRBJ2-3	CASSPLYGSTDTQYF	TGCGCCAGCAGCCCCCTCTACGGTAGCACAGATACGCAGTATTTT
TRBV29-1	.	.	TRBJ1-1	CSVSVNTEAFF	TGCAGCGTCTCCGTGAACACTGAAGCTTTCTTT
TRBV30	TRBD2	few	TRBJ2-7	CAWGGTTYEQYF	TGTGCCTGGGGGGGGACTACCTACGAGCAGTACTTC
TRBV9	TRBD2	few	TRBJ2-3	CASSAGLRRGLIDTQYF	TGTGCCAGCAGCGCGGGTCTTCGGCGGGGGTTGATAGATACGCAGTATTTT
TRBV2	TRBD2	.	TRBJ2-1	CASRAGLAGDNEQFF	TGTGCCAGCAGAGCGGGACTAGCGGGGGACAATGAGCAGTTCTTC
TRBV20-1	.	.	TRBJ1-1	CSARHTEAFF	TGCAGTGCGCGACACACTGAAGCTTTCTTT
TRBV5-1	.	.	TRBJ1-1	CASSLDPNTEAFF	TGCGCCAGCAGCCTTGACCCGAACACTGAAGCTTTCTTT
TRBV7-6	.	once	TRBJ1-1	CASSLYELNTEAFF	TGTGCCAGCAGCTTATATGAATTAAACACTGAAGCTTTCTTT
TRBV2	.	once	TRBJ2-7	CASSVRQREQYF	TGTGCCAGCAGTGTTAGACAGCGAGAGCAGTACTTC
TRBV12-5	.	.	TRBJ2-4	CASGRSGTNWDIQYF	TGTGCTAGTGGTAGGAGCGGAACAAACTGGGACATTCAGTACTTC
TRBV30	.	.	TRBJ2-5	CACARRQETQYF	TGTGCCTGCGCCAGGCGGCAAGAGACCCAGTACTTC